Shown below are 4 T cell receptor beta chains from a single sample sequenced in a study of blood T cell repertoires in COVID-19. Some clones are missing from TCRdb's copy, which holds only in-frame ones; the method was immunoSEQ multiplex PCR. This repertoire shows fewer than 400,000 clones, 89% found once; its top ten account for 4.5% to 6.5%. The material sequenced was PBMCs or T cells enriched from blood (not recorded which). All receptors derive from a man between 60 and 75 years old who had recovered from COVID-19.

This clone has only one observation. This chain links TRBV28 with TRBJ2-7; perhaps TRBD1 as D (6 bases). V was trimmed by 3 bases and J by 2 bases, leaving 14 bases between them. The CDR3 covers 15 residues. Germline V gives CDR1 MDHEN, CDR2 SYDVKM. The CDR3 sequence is CASSLGQGSPYEQYF. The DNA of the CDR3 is TGTGCCAGCAGTTTGGGGCAGGGGTCCCCCTACGAGCAGTACTTC.

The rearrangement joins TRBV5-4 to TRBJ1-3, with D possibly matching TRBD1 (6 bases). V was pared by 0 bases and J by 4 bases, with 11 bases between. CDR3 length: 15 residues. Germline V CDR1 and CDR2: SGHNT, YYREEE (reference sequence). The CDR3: CASSLAGVYGNTIYF. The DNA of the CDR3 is TGTGCCAGCAGCTTGGCAGGGGTTTACGGAAACACCATATATTTT.

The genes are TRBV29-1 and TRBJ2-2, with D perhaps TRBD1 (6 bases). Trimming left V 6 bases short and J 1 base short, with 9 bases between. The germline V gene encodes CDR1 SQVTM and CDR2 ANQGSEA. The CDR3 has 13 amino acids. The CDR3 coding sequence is TGCAGCGTCCGGGACAAGAACACCGGGGAGCTGTTTTTT. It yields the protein CSVRDKNTGELFF.

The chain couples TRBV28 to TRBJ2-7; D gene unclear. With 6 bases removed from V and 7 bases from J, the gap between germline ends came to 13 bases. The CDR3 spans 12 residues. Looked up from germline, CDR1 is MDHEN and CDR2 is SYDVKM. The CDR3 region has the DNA TGTGCCAGCAGACTCGGCGGTTGGGAGCAGTACTTC. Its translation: CASRLGGWEQYF.